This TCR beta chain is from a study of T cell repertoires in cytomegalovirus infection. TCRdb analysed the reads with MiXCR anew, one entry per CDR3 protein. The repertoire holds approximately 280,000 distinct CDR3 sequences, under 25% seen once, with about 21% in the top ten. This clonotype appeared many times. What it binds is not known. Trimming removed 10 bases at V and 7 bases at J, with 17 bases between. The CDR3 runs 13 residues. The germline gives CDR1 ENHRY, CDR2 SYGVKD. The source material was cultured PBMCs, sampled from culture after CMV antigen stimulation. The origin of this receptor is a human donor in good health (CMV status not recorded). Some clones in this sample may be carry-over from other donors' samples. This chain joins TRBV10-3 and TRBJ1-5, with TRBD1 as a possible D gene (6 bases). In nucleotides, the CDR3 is TGTGCCAACGAATCGGACAGAATACAGCCCCAGCATTTT. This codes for CANESDRIQPQHF.